This note documents a single T cell receptor beta chain sequence. The antigen remains undetermined. CDR1 and CDR2 from the germline V gene are SQVTM and ANQGSEA. This CDR3 spans 14 amino acids. Researchers ran immunoSEQ v3.0 at survey level. Libraries were prepared by immunoSEQ multiplex PCR; TCRdb keeps only in-frame clonotypes and omits some of them. The table has tens of thousands of clones, around 96% seen once. These data originate in a study of long-term antiretroviral therapy in people with HIV. The overall study: It was about a decade after the earliest samples that the 2015 immediate-ART recommendation appeared.

Study outcomes and limitations: ART adherence, viral resistance and therapy changes went unrecorded.

The chain is built from TRBV29-1 and TRBJ1-1; D is undetermined. This sequence originates from a woman between 45 and 60 years old with HIV. The material was unsorted PBMCs, obtained 3.7 years after starting antiretroviral therapy. CDR3 amino acids: CAVAGVSMNTEAFF. CDR3 DNA sequence: TGCGCAGTGGCCGGGGTTTCCATGAACACTGAAGCTTTCTTT.